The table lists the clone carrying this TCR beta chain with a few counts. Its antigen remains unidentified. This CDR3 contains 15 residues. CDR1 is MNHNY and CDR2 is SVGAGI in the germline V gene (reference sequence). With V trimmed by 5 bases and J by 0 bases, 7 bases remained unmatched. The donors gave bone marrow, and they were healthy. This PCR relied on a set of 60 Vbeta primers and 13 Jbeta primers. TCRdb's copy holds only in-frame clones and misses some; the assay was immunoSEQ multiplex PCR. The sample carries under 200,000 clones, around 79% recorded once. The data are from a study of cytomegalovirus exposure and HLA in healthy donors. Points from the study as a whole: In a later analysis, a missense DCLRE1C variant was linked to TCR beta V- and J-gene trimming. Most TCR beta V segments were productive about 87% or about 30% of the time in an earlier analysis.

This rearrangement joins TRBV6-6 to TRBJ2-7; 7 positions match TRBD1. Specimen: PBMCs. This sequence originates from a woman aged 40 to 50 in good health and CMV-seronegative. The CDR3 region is CASSGRDRSSYEQYF. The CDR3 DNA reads TGTGCCAGCAGTGGCCGGGACAGAAGCTCCTACGAGCAGTACTTC.